The 2 T cell receptor beta chains below all came from one sample that was sequenced in a study of PD-1 blockade in classical Hodgkin lymphoma. Relapse after autologous stem cell transplantation occurred in every patient, and brentuximab vedotin exposure varied. Only in-frame clones appear in the TCRdb table, and some are missing; sequencing was by immunoSEQ multiplex PCR. Of about 46,000 clones listed, approximately 73% are singletons. Material: peripheral blood mononuclear cells (PBMCs), obtained at baseline. Every receptor here comes from a human donor with classical Hodgkin lymphoma.

The V and J genes are TRBV6-5 and TRBJ2-1, with a tentative D call TRBD2 (5 bases). V was trimmed by 4 bases and J by 0 bases, leaving 13 bases between them. This CDR3 has 16 residues. Germline CDR1 reads MNHEY; CDR2 reads SVGAGI. CDR3 protein: CASSSRVPGSYNEQFF. DNA of the CDR3: TGTGCCAGCAGTTCGAGGGTGCCGGGCTCCTACAATGAGCAGTTCTTC.

The CDR3 sequence is CASSWTSGRAKTQYF. The CDR3 DNA reads as TGTGCCAGCAGTTGGACTAGCGGGAGGGCAAAAACGCAGTATTTT. The chain recombines TRBV27 with TRBJ2-3; TRBD2 matches at 15 bases. V lost 4 bases, J lost 9 bases, and 5 bases stayed unmatched. Germline assignment: CDR1 MNHEY and CDR2 SMNVEV (reference sequence). The CDR3 has 15 amino acids.